The 22 T cell receptor beta chains in this list originate from one sample, sequenced in a study of OX40 agonist ivuxolimab in advanced cancers. The assay was immunoSEQ multiplex PCR, and TCRdb's table has in-frame clones only and misses some. Of approximately 82,000 clones listed, around 94% were seen once; the top ten hold roughly 21%. The specimen was CD4+ or CD8+ T cells sorted from blood, collected in a trial of the OX40 agonist ivuxolimab. The receptors were gathered from an adult with an advanced solid tumor such as melanoma, head and neck, liver or kidney cancer.

The V call is TRBV29-1, the J call TRBJ2-3; a possible D gene is TRBD2 (6 bases). CDR1 and CDR2 (germline): SQVTM, ANQGSEA. V lost 4 bases and J 1 base, leaving 9 bases between the germline ends. This CDR3 contains 13 residues. CDR3 DNA: TGCAGCGTTGTAGGAGGGGGCACAGATACGCAGTATTTT. Protein: CSVVGGGTDTQYF.

This sequence joins TRBV7-2 and TRBJ2-5; 7 bases agree with TRBD1. This CDR3 has 14 amino acids. J gave up 5 bases and V 3 bases, and 6 bases lay outside the gene matches. CDR1 is SGHTA, CDR2 FQGNSA, per germline. The CDR3 nucleotides read TGTGCCAGCAGCTTCCCGGGACAGCTCGAGACCCAGTACTTC. Residues: CASSFPGQLETQYF.

This sequence joins TRBV6-5 and TRBJ1-1; a weak D match, TRBD1 (6 bases). The V gene's germline CDR1 is MNHEY and CDR2 SVGAGI. Trimming took 2 bases from V and 8 from J, leaving 9 bases between them. The CDR3 runs 12 residues. The CDR3 loop is CASSYGGVEAFF. The DNA of the CDR3 is TGTGCCAGCAGTTACGGGGGCGTCGAAGCTTTCTTT.

V gene TRBV4-3 combines with J gene TRBJ1-1; 7 nucleotides line up with TRBD1. The trim removed 1 base at V and 4 bases at J, leaving 6 bases unmatched. From germline, CDR1 is LGHNA and CDR2 YSLEER. The CDR3 covers 15 residues. The DNA of the CDR3 is TGCGCCAGCAGCCAAGTAGGTCAGGGGGGCACTGAAGCTTTCTTT. Translated, it gives CASSQVGQGGTEAFF.

The chain uses TRBV28 and TRBJ1-1, with 7 bases lining up with TRBD1. V trimming: 4 bases; J trimming: 5 bases; junction bases outside the gene matches: 13. Germline lookup yields CDR1 MDHEN and CDR2 SYDVKM. CDR3 size: 16 residues. CDR3 sequence reads: CASSSLNNRGGTEAFF. The CDR3 nucleotides read TGTGCCAGCAGTTCACTAAACAACAGGGGAGGAACTGAAGCTTTCTTT.

The chain employs TRBV7-2 and TRBJ2-7; D is undetermined. The CDR3 is 13 amino acids. CDR1 is SGHTA and CDR2 is FQGNSA in the germline V gene. Trimming cost V 6 bases and J 1 base, with 10 bases left between them. CDR3 in amino acids: CASSPSESYEQYF. CDR3 bases: TGTGCCAGCAGTCCCAGCGAATCCTACGAGCAGTACTTC. Together with reference TRBV7-2 and TRBJ2-7, the CDR3 gives the full variable domain: GAGVSQSPSNKVTEKGKDVELRCDPISGHTALYWYRQSLGQGLEFLIYFQGNSAPDKSGLPSDRFSAERTGGSVSTLTIQRTQQEDSAVYLCASSPSESYEQYFGPGTRLTVT.

The chain links TRBV7-2 to TRBJ2-6; a possible D gene is TRBD1 (5 bases). CDR1 and CDR2 from the germline V gene are SGHTA and FQGNSA. The CDR3 is 17 residues long. V was shortened by 5 bases and J by 0 bases, with 14 bases between the two germline ends. The CDR3 is CASSGAGDLSGANVLTF. CDR3 nucleotides: TGTGCCAGCAGCGGGGCTGGGGATCTCTCTGGGGCCAACGTCCTGACTTTC.

This clone was counted once. The genes are TRBV7-9 and TRBJ2-6; 8 bases map to TRBD1. The CDR3 length is 17 residues. Germline lookup yields CDR1 SEHNR and CDR2 FQNEAQ (reference sequence). Germline trimming cut 5 bases from V and 5 bases from J; bases unmatched to any gene: 11. CDR3 protein: CASSPRTGLSRANVLTF. In nucleotides, the CDR3 is TGTGCCAGCAGCCCACGGACAGGGCTCTCCCGGGCCAACGTCCTGACTTTC.

The gene calls are TRBV7-9 and TRBJ1-1, with D possibly being TRBD1 (5 bases). The CDR3 runs 15 residues. V lost 3 bases and J lost 0, with 11 bases in between. From germline, CDR1 is SEHNR and CDR2 FQNEAQ (reference sequence). The CDR3 spells CASSLLEGMNTEAFF. In DNA, the CDR3 is TGTGCCAGCAGCTTGCTGGAGGGGATGAACACTGAAGCTTTCTTT.

The J gene is TRBJ2-1, the V gene TRBV28; the match to TRBD2 covers 10 bases. The germline V gene encodes CDR1 MDHEN and CDR2 SYDVKM. V lost 8 bases to trimming and J lost 2 bases; unmatched junction nucleotides: 12. This CDR3 region has 17 residues. Written as DNA, the CDR3 is TGTGCCAGCTTTAGCGGGAGGAGGTCGGGCCCCTACAATGAGCAGTTCTTC. This sequence encodes CASFSGRRSGPYNEQFF. Combining the CDR3 with reference TRBV28 and TRBJ2-1 gives the whole variable domain DVKVTQSSRYLVKRTGEKVFLECVQDMDHENMFWYRQDPGLGLRLIYFSYDVKMKEKGDIPEGYSVSREKKERFSLILESASTNQTSMYLCASFSGRRSGPYNEQFFGPGTRLTVL.

The V gene is TRBV11-3, the J gene TRBJ2-5, with 9 bases matching TRBD2. The end of the DNA is better explained by TRBJ2-7, so the J call may be wrong. This CDR3 spans 14 amino acids. Germline V gene sequence: CDR1 SGHNT, CDR2 YENEEA. This chain's CDR3 is CASSSSGDPYEQYF. CDR3 coding DNA: TGTGCCAGCAGCTCTAGCGGGGACCCCTACGAGCAGTACTTC.

This rearrangement joins TRBV28 to TRBJ1-1, with 8 nucleotides matching TRBD1. CDR3 size: 18 residues. Germline V lookup: CDR1 MDHEN, CDR2 SYDVKM. Trimming cost V 5 bases and J 0 bases; bases outside gene matches: 14. Written as DNA, the CDR3 is TGTGCCAGCAGTCCTTGGACAGGGCTTACCTACATGAACACTGAAGCTTTCTTT. It specifies CASSPWTGLTYMNTEAFF.

V gene TRBV27 combines with J gene TRBJ1-5; D is undetermined. V lost 2 bases, J lost 9 bases, and 11 bases lay in between. The CDR3 is made up of 13 amino acids. Germline CDR1 reads MNHEY; CDR2 reads SMNVEV (reference sequence). Here the CDR3 DNA reads TGTGCCAGCAGTTTAAAGGGTGAGCGGCCCCAGCATTTT. It specifies CASSLKGERPQHF.

This chain links TRBV11-2 with TRBJ2-3, with 8 bases aligning to TRBD1. The CDR3 covers 14 residues. The germline gives CDR1 SGHAT, CDR2 FQNNGV. Trimming cost V 6 bases and J 4 bases; bases outside gene matches: 6. CDR3 in amino acids: CASRGQVKADTQYF. The DNA of the CDR3 is TGTGCCAGCAGGGGACAGGTAAAGGCAGATACGCAGTATTTT.

This clone was counted between two and nine times. V usage is TRBV9 and J usage is TRBJ1-1; a weak D match, TRBD1 (5 bases). The CDR3 spans 15 residues. Germline lookup yields CDR1 SGDLS and CDR2 YYNGEE. Trimming removed 3 bases at V and 1 base at J, with 13 bases between. The DNA of the CDR3 is TGTGCCAGCAGCGGTAAGGCCGGGACGAACACTGAAGCTTTCTTT. This gives the protein CASSGKAGTNTEAFF.

Note on this clone: Other DNA sequences from this sample encode an identical CDR3 as well. The V gene is TRBV5-1, the J gene TRBJ1-1; the D is unclear. The CDR3 runs to 11 residues. Germline CDR1 is SGHRS and CDR2 is YFSETQ. V was shortened by 0 bases and J by 8 bases, with 5 bases between the two germline ends. The DNA of the CDR3 is TGCGCCAGCAGCTTGGGGCAAGAAGCTTTCTTT. The encoded protein is CASSLGQEAFF.

The V call is TRBV4-3, the J call TRBJ2-6; 8 nucleotides match TRBD2. The V segment lost 0 bases and the J segment 1 base; nucleotides outside the gene matches: 2. The germline gives CDR1 LGHNA, CDR2 YSLEER. This CDR3 comprises 17 residues. CDR3: CASSQDSGGSGANVLTF. CDR3 nucleotides: TGCGCCAGCAGCCAAGATTCGGGGGGGTCTGGGGCCAACGTCCTGACTTTC.

The genes are TRBV7-9 and TRBJ2-6; D is ambiguous. V dropped 8 bases and J dropped 0 bases, with 8 bases sitting between them. Germline lookup yields CDR1 SEHNR and CDR2 FQNEAQ (reference sequence). This CDR3 has 14 residues. The CDR3 loop reads CASSGSSGANVLTF. CDR3 nucleotides: TGTGCCAGCTCAGGCAGCTCTGGGGCCAACGTCCTGACTTTC. The complete variable domain, with remaining parts taken from reference TRBV7-9 and TRBJ2-6, reads DTGVSQNPRHKITKRGQNVTFRCDPISEHNRLYWYRQTLGQGPEFLTYFQNEAQLEKSRLLSDRFSAERPKGSFSTLEIQRTEQGDSAMYLCASSGSSGANVLTFGAGSRLTVL.

The chain is built from TRBV9 and TRBJ2-7, with 8 bases fitting TRBD1. Germline V gene data show CDR1 as SGDLS and CDR2 as YYNGEE. J was trimmed by 0 bases and V by 5 bases; bases with no gene match: 7. The CDR3 spans 15 residues. The CDR3 spells CASSQTGASSYEQYF. The DNA for the CDR3 is TGTGCCAGCAGTCAGACAGGGGCGAGCTCCTACGAGCAGTACTTC.

This chain links TRBV5-6 with TRBJ2-2, with 8 bases matching TRBD1. V trimming: 0 bases; J trimming: 2 bases; junction bases outside the gene matches: 3. Per germline, CDR1 SGHDT and CDR2 YYEEEE. This CDR3 has 16 amino acids. The CDR3 DNA reads as TGTGCCAGCAGCTTGGAGGACAGGGTTAACACCGGGGAGCTGTTTTTT. Translation: CASSLEDRVNTGELFF.

The genes are TRBV4-1 and TRBJ1-2; D uncertain. The CDR3 has 15 residues. Looked up from germline, CDR1 is MGHRA and CDR2 is YSYEKL. The germline V and J ends were trimmed by 0 bases and 3 bases, with 11 bases remaining between them. CDR3 sequence (DNA): TGCGCCAGCAGCCAAGATCCCGGGCGCGACTATGGCTACACCTTC. Protein: CASSQDPGRDYGYTF.

This clone appeared once. This sequence joins TRBV6-5 and TRBJ1-4; 8 bases are shared with TRBD1. V gave up 2 bases and J gave up 7 bases; unmatched junction bases: 3. This CDR3 comprises 14 residues. Germline values: CDR1 MNHEY, CDR2 SVGAGI. The CDR3 spells CASSYGQGGEKLFF. In DNA, the CDR3 is TGTGCCAGCAGTTACGGACAGGGAGGTGAAAAACTGTTTTTT.